One sample yielded the 5 T cell receptor beta chains listed below, sequenced in a study of a mutant IDH1 vaccine in newly diagnosed glioma. Indicated time point: week 11, during vaccination. Every single dose of the vaccine, 300 ug of mutant IDH1 20-mer peptide, came with topical imiquimod. The antigens of these receptors remain unknown. This table comes from immunoSEQ multiplex PCR, and its TCRdb copy is limited to in-frame clones, with some not included. There are about 52,000 clones in the sample; around 90% occur only once, and approximately 2.5% lies in the top ten. Sequencing used PBMCs, obtained from a glioma patient whose treatment included an IDH1 peptide vaccine. Receptors originate from a man aged 45-60 years with glioma.

The gene calls are TRBV23-1 and TRBJ1-1, with D possibly TRBD1 on 6 matching bases. TRBV23-1 is annotated as an ORF whose role is uncertain. Trimming took 2 bases from V and 6 from J, leaving 19 bases between them. The CDR3 is made up of 16 amino acids. This chain's CDR3 is CASSQSAGGRESEAFF. CDR3 nucleotide sequence: TGCGCCAGCAGTCAAAGTGCGGGGGGCAGGGAATCTGAAGCTTTCTTT.

This chain uses TRBV19 with TRBJ2-1; tentative D call: TRBD1 (7 bases). The CDR3 spans 15 residues. Between the trimmed V and J ends, which lost 3 bases and 1 base, there was a span of 10 bases. Germline V gives CDR1 LNHDA, CDR2 SQIVND (reference sequence). The CDR3 loop is CASSIQGGSYNEQFF. The CDR3 DNA follows: TGTGCCAGTAGTATTCAGGGGGGATCCTACAATGAGCAGTTCTTC.

The chain couples TRBV4-3 to TRBJ2-3; D gene uncertain. Germline loops: CDR1 LGHNA, CDR2 YSLEER. This CDR3 region has 16 residues. Trimming pared 0 bases from V and 0 bases from J, leaving 10 bases between. This CDR3 is CASSQDPLTSTDTQYF. For the CDR3, the DNA is TGCGCCAGCAGCCAAGACCCACTCACTAGCACAGATACGCAGTATTTT.

As DNA, the CDR3 is TGTGCCAGCAGCGGACAGGGGGGGATGGCCGGGGAGCTGTTTTTT. Residues: CASSGQGGMAGELFF. This chain links TRBV4-2 with TRBJ2-2; 10 bases are a match to TRBD1. The ends lost 5 bases at V and 6 bases at J; junction bases unmatched: 6. This CDR3 region has 15 residues. Germline V gene lookup returns CDR1 LGHNA and CDR2 YNFKEQ.

About this clone: A junction boundary mismatches the germline segment, possibly from a read error. The chain joins TRBV5-1 to TRBJ2-1; D gene uncertain. Germline assignment: CDR1 SGHRS and CDR2 YFSETQ. The CDR3 has 11 amino acids. The CDR3 nucleotides read TGCGCCAGCAGCTCCAACAATGAGCAGTTCTTC. It encodes CASSSNNEQFF.